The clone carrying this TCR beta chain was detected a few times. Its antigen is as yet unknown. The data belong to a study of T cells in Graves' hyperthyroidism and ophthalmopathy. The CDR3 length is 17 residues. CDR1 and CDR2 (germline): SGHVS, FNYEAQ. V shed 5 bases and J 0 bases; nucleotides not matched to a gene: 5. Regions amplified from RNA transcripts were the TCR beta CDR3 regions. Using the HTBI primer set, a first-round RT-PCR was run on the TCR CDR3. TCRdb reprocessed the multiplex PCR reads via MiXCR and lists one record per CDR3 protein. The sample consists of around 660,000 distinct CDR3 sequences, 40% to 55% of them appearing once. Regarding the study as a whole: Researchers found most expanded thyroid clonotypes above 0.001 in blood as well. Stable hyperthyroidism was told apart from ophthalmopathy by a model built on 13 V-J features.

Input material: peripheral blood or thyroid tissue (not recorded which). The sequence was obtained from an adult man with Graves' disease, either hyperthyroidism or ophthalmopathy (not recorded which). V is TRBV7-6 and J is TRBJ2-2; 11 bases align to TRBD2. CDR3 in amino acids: CASSPLAGVANTGELFF. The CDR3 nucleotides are TGTGCCAGCAGCCCACTAGCGGGAGTTGCGAACACCGGGGAGCTGTTTTTT.